This entry features one T cell receptor (beta chain) sequence. This record belongs to a study of blood T cell repertoires in COVID-19. Study in general: From the United States, Italy and Spain came samples of acute and convalescent COVID-19. Sample material is recorded as cDNA or gDNA derived from T cells, B-cell-depleted T cells, or PBMCs.

Seattle's cohort entered during active infection and was followed longitudinally. Profiled with immunoSEQ multiplex PCR; TCRdb holds only in-frame clones, not every one. Among approximately 160,000 clones listed, approximately 93% were seen once. The V gene lost 8 bases and the J gene lost 7 bases, with 21 bases spanning the gap. This CDR3 is built from 15 residues. CDR1 and CDR2 (germline): MNHEY, SVGAGI. The genes are TRBV6-5 and TRBJ2-4; D may be TRBD1 (5 bases). Source material: peripheral blood. The sequence came from a woman aged 55-70 years with COVID-19, enrolled during active disease. The CDR3 is CASGPDIPTGNIQYF. CDR3 DNA sequence: TGTGCCAGCGGCCCGGACATACCGACCGGGAACATTCAGTACTTC.